Below are 3 T cell receptor beta chains sequenced from a single sample in a study of blood T cell repertoires in COVID-19. The data were produced by immunoSEQ multiplex PCR, yet TCRdb's version contains in-frame clones alone and is incomplete. The sample records 380,000 or so clones, 88% being singletons. Sequences were obtained from PBMCs or T cells enriched from blood (not recorded which). The receptors here all came from a woman in her forties with acute COVID-19.

The chain employs TRBV30 and TRBJ1-6; possibly TRBD1 for D (6 bases). V was clipped by 7 bases and J by 6 bases, with 16 bases between them. The CDR3 is made up of 14 amino acids. CDR1 is GTSNPN, CDR2 SVGIG, per germline (reference sequence). The CDR3 here is CASGQNPTNSPLHF. The CDR3 DNA follows: TGTGCCTCAGGACAGAACCCGACTAATTCACCCCTCCACTTT.

This clone has a handful of counts. The chain recombines TRBV10-3 with TRBJ1-2; a weak D match, TRBD1 (6 bases). This CDR3 has 10 amino acids. V lost 9 bases to trimming and J lost 8 bases, with 10 bases between them. Per the germline V gene, CDR1 is ENHRY and CDR2 is SYGVKD. CDR3: CAIGQWGYTF. The CDR3 region has the DNA TGTGCCATTGGACAGTGGGGCTACACCTTC.

The gene calls are TRBV5-1 and TRBJ2-1; D is uncertain. Trimming left V 4 bases short and J 5 bases short, with 19 bases between. CDR1 and CDR2 from the germline V gene are SGHRS and YFSETQ. The CDR3 loop spans 16 amino acids. The CDR3 region has the DNA TGCGCCAGCAGCCCGACACGATGGCCTGGCCACAATGAGCAGTTCTTC. Translating it yields CASSPTRWPGHNEQFF.